The 20 T cell receptor beta chains in this list originate from one sample, sequenced in a study of blood T cells in healthy people across ages. Using a J-beta primer mix together with a sample-barcoded 5' primer, a second PCR was run for roughly 7 to 11 cycles. TCRdb used MiXCR to reprocess the 5' RACE reads, holding one entry per CDR3 protein. The data show about 2 million distinct CDR3 sequences, 40% to 55% seen once. The specimen was blood. The receptors shown here come from a woman aged 35 to 49 in good health.

The rearrangement uses TRBV20-1 and TRBJ2-3; 8 bases agree with TRBD2. The CDR3 totals 14 residues. Germline lookup yields CDR1 DFQATT and CDR2 SNEGSKA (reference sequence). The junction had 8 bases not matched to a gene; V was cut back by 5 bases and J by 4 bases. In nucleotides, the CDR3 is TGCAGTGCTCCCTCCGGGGGGGGGGCAGATACGCAGTATTTT. As protein: CSAPSGGGADTQYF.

This clonotype occurred a few times. The rearrangement joins TRBV4-2 to TRBJ2-3, with 7 nucleotides matching TRBD2. Per germline, CDR1 LGHNA and CDR2 YNFKEQ. This CDR3 is built from 15 residues. V was pared by 2 bases and J by 0 bases, with 2 bases of the junction left unmatched. The CDR3 spells CASSQSGESTDTQYF. The CDR3 region has the DNA TGTGCCAGCAGCCAAAGCGGGGAGAGCACAGATACGCAGTATTTT.

There are a few counts of this clonotype. The rearrangement joins TRBV7-2 to TRBJ2-3; D might be TRBD2 (7 bases). In germline, CDR1 is SGHTA, CDR2 FQGNSA. V lost 5 bases and J lost 10, with 19 bases in between. The CDR3 loop spans 14 amino acids. The CDR3 nucleotides read TGTGCCAGCAGCCGAGCGAGGGGGGGGGAGGCGCAGTATTTT. Its protein is CASSRARGGEAQYF.

This chain connects TRBV24-1 to TRBJ2-1, with a possible D match to TRBD1 (5 bases). The CDR3 sequence is 17 residues long. Germline CDR1 and CDR2: KGHDR and SFDVKD. Trimming took off 6 bases at V and 4 bases at J, with 21 bases between the two ends. CDR3 in DNA: TGTGCCACCAGTAGCCGTCGGCAGGGTGCGACATACAATGAGCAGTTCTTC. Translating it yields CATSSRRQGATYNEQFF.

The chain carries TRBV7-2 and TRBJ1-2, with 7 bases matching TRBD1. Unmatched junction bases numbered 15, after V lost 5 bases and J lost 0 bases. The CDR3 is made up of 18 amino acids. Germline loops: CDR1 SGHTA, CDR2 FQGNSA. The CDR3 loop reads CASSPHYPGTDPNYGYTF. In nucleotides, the CDR3 is TGTGCCAGCAGCCCACATTATCCCGGGACAGATCCTAACTATGGCTACACCTTC.

The chain carries TRBV12-3 or TRBV12-4 and TRBJ2-1, with 8 bases aligning to TRBD2. The CDR3 spans 14 residues. The ends lost 3 bases at V and 6 bases at J; junction bases unmatched: 4. The CDR3 loop reads CASSLGTSFNEQFF. The CDR3 DNA reads TGTGCCAGCAGTTTGGGGACTAGTTTCAATGAGCAGTTCTTC.

V and J are TRBV6-5 and TRBJ1-1, with D perhaps matching TRBD1 (5 bases). There are 14 residues in the CDR3. Trimming removed 0 bases from V and 5 bases from J, with 10 bases in between. CDR1 MNHEY and CDR2 SVGAGI come from the germline V gene. The CDR3 spells CASSYSFGGTEAFF. CDR3 coding DNA: TGTGCCAGCAGTTACTCTTTCGGGGGAACTGAAGCTTTCTTT.

The chain recombines TRBV5-1 with TRBJ1-4; possible D gene TRBD1, 5 bases. The V gene's germline CDR1 is SGHRS and CDR2 YFSETQ. CDR3 length: 14 residues. With 5 bases removed from V and 5 bases from J, the gap between germline ends came to 13 bases. As DNA, the CDR3 is TGCGCCAGCAGATTTACAGGATCCAATGAAAAACTGTTTTTT. It yields the protein CASRFTGSNEKLFF.

V and J are TRBV20-1 and TRBJ2-1; no definite D call. There are 11 residues in the CDR3. V was clipped by 1 base and J by 13 bases, with 11 bases between them. Germline V gene sequence: CDR1 DFQATT, CDR2 SNEGSKA (reference sequence). CDR3 coding DNA: TGCAGTGCTAGAGTTATAGAGACCCAGTTCTTC. Its translation is CSARVIETQFF.

The chain is built from TRBV9 and TRBJ2-4, with 7 bases identical to TRBD1. Matching the DNA end better, TRBJ2-7 makes the J call doubtful. The CDR3 is 15 residues long. From germline, CDR1 is SGDLS and CDR2 YYNGEE. CDR3 in DNA: TGTGCCAGCAGGTCGACAGGGAAGGACCTCTACGAGCAGTACTTC. Encoded protein: CASRSTGKDLYEQYF.

As concerns this clonotype: An end of the junction differs from the germline gene, which may be a read error. The V call is TRBV2, the J call TRBJ2-1; D remains unclear. Germline V CDR1 and CDR2: SNHLY, FYNNEI. This CDR3 contains 16 residues. CDR3 nucleotides: TGTGCCAGCTCTGAGAGGACCCGAGGCTCCAACAATGAGCAGTTCTTC. Amino acids: CASSERTRGSNNEQFF. Looking up the rest from reference TRBV2 and TRBJ2-1 gives the full variable domain: EPEVTQTPSHQVTQMGQEVILRCVPISNHLYFYWYRQILGQKVEFLVSFYNNEISEKSEIFDDQFSVERPDGSNFTLKIRSTKLEDSAMYFCASSERTRGSNNEQFFGPGTRLTVL.

This clonotype qualifies as medium-sized. The chain carries TRBV20-1 and TRBJ2-7; 9 nucleotides align to TRBD1. The junction had 8 bases not matched to a gene; V was cut back by 6 bases and J by 5 bases. The CDR3 is 13 residues long. In germline, CDR1 is DFQATT, CDR2 SNEGSKA (reference sequence). The CDR3 sequence is CSAQRQGGNEQYF. As DNA, the CDR3 is TGCAGTGCCCAACGACAGGGGGGCAACGAGCAGTACTTC.

The rearrangement joins TRBV7-2 to TRBJ2-7; 11 nucleotides agree with TRBD2. The J call may be faulty, since TRBJ2-5 better matches the DNA end. Germline-derived CDR1 and CDR2 are SGHTA and FQGNSA. CDR3 length equals 16 residues. The CDR3 DNA reads TGTGCCAGCAGCTTCTTAGCGGGGGGGTGGGGAGAGACCCAGTACTTC. Translating gives CASSFLAGGWGETQYF.

V usage is TRBV6-2 or TRBV6-3 and J usage is TRBJ2-3; perhaps TRBD1 as D (6 bases). The CDR3 is 14 residues long. Trimming shortened V by 7 bases and J by 2 bases, and 13 bases separated the two germline ends. Germline V gives CDR1 MNHEY, CDR2 SVGEGT. The CDR3 bases are TGTGCCAGCACCGACAGGTATTACACAGATACGCAGTATTTT. This sequence encodes CASTDRYYTDTQYF.

The rearrangement uses TRBV5-6 and TRBJ2-1; 8 bases fit TRBD2. The J call is uncertain, as TRBJ2-7 better fits the DNA end. CDR1 SGHDT and CDR2 YYEEEE come from the germline V gene. The CDR3 has 14 amino acids. CDR3 amino acids: CASNREGYYNEQYF. The DNA of the CDR3 is TGTGCCAGCAACCGGGAGGGATACTACAATGAGCAGTACTTC.

This chain connects TRBV20-1 to TRBJ2-5; 14 bases align to TRBD2. CDR3 length: 18 residues. V gave up 2 bases and J gave up 4 bases; unmatched junction bases: 12. Germline CDR1 and CDR2: DFQATT and SNEGSKA (reference sequence). For the CDR3, the DNA is TGCAGTGCTAGAAGATTCGGGACTAGCGGGGGTAGCAGAGAGACCCAGTACTTC. Protein: CSARRFGTSGGSRETQYF.

This clonotype came up a few times. J is TRBJ2-5 and V is TRBV20-1; 9 nucleotides match TRBD2. The CDR3 sequence is 14 residues long. Looked up from germline, CDR1 is DFQATT and CDR2 is SNEGSKA (reference sequence). V shed 5 bases and J 1 base; nucleotides not matched to a gene: 5. The chain's CDR3 is CSAQRGELQETQYF. CDR3 in DNA: TGCAGTGCTCAGCGGGGGGAGCTCCAAGAGACCCAGTACTTC.

The chain employs TRBV6-1 and TRBJ2-4, with 7 bases fitting TRBD1. The J call is doubtful: the DNA matches TRBJ2-7 better. Germline V gene sequence: CDR1 MNHNS, CDR2 SASEGT. The length of the CDR3 is 14 residues. CDR3 residues: CATEKGDSRYEQYF. CDR3 DNA: TGTGCCACGGAAAAGGGGGACAGTCGTTACGAGCAGTACTTC.

This clonotype was counted only a few times. V gene TRBV6-5 combines with J gene TRBJ1-6; TRBD1 might be the D (5 bases). The germline CDR1 and CDR2 sequences are MNHEY and SVGAGI. The CDR3 length is 13 residues. The V end lost 2 bases, the J end lost 9 bases, and 8 bases lay between the germline ends. For the CDR3, the DNA is TGTGCCAGCAGTTACGGAGGGACTTCACCCCTCCACTTT. Its protein product is CASSYGGTSPLHF.

This clonotype was counted between two and nine times. This sequence joins TRBV29-1 and TRBJ2-5; 9 bases are a match to TRBD2. This CDR3 comprises 13 residues. Germline assignment: CDR1 SQVTM and CDR2 ANQGSEA. Trimming at V came to 5 bases and at J to 5 bases, leaving 6 bases not matched to a gene. The CDR3 is CSVTGTSFETQYF. The CDR3 nucleotides are TGCAGCGTTACCGGGACTAGCTTCGAGACCCAGTACTTC.